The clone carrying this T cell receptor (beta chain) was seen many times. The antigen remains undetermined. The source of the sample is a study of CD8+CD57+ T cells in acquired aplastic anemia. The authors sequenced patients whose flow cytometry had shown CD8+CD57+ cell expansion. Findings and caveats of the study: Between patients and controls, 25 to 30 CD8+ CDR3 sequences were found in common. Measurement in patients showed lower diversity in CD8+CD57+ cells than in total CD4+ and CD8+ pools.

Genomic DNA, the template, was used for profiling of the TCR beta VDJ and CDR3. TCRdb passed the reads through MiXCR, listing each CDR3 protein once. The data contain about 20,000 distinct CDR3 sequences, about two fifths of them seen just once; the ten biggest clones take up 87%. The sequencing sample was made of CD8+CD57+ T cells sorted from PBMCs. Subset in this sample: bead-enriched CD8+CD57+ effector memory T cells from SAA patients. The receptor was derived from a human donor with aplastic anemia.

CDR3 bases: TGTGCCAGCTCAAAGCTACGGGATACTAATGAAAAACTGTTTTTT. This encodes CASSKLRDTNEKLFF. The chain has TRBV25-1 and TRBJ1-4; D unresolved. The CDR3 runs 15 residues. CDR1 MGHDK and CDR2 SYGVNS come from the germline V gene. Trimming shortened V by 8 bases and J by 2 bases, and 15 bases separated the two germline ends.